This TCR beta chain was captured by sequencing in a study of shared clonotypes between healthy human individuals. This CDR3 has 13 amino acids. Germline lookup yields CDR1 LNHNV and CDR2 YYDKDF (reference sequence). V was clipped by 1 base and J by 4 bases, with 7 bases between them. The data were produced by immunoSEQ multiplex PCR, yet TCRdb's version contains in-frame clones alone and is incomplete. The sample shows some 1,600,000 clones, nearly 99% of them seen only once. General study findings and limits: Naive subsets generally exceeded memory subsets in estimated richness. Shared across a few donors were around 5% of the naive CD4 clonotypes. An effect of sequencing depth on clonotype sharing among donors was expected. Represented diversity (both genetic and exposure-history) was limited by the small number of donors.

Of note for this clone: No antigen is known for it.

Sequencing input: naive CD4+ T cells sorted from blood. Indicated subset: CD45RA+ positively selected. This chain joins TRBV15 and TRBJ1-2; possible D gene TRBD1, 5 bases. This clonotype was obtained from a man younger than 40 in good health. This CDR3 is CATSRGTTYGYTF. In nucleotides, the CDR3 is TGTGCCACCAGCAGAGGGACAACCTATGGCTACACCTTC.